This T cell receptor (beta chain) was retrieved from a study of T cell repertoires in cytomegalovirus infection. For the study at large: Public TCR beta signatures indicated both CMV infection and matching HLA type.

One entry per CDR3 protein results from TCRdb running MiXCR on the reads. The sample yields roughly 990,000 distinct CDR3 sequences, 30% to 40% seen once. The V gene end was trimmed by 4 bases and the J gene end by 3 bases; junction bases not matched to a gene: 8. The CDR3 totals 15 residues. Germline CDR1 MDHEN, CDR2 SYDVKM. This clonotype was observed a handful of times. The antigen is unknown. The chain recombines TRBV28 with TRBJ1-1, with 7 positions matching TRBD1. The sequence was collected from a human donor in good health (CMV status not recorded). Some clones in this sample may be carry-over from other donors' samples. This specimen was cultured CD8+ T cells from PBMCs, taken from culture after CMV antigen stimulation. CDR3 sequence reads: CASSSPGRGDTEAFF. The DNA of the CDR3 is TGTGCCAGCAGTTCCCCTGGCAGGGGGGACACTGAAGCTTTCTTT.